The 8 T cell receptor beta chains reported below all come from one sample, sequenced in a study of post-analysis software for immune sequencing data. Broader study findings: Five or six TRBV segments were significantly more frequent in patients than in controls. TRBV5-6, TRBV5-1 and TRBV20-1 were among these segments.

What these receptors recognize is not known. TCR beta cDNA libraries included unique molecular identifiers. Each CDR3 protein is one row after TCRdb ran MiXCR on the PCR reads. The table records about 540,000 distinct CDR3 sequences, 34% of them present only once. The sample consisted of blood. These receptors were taken from a girl aged 2-17 years with multiple sclerosis.

This clonotype was counted a few times. The chain links TRBV20-1 to TRBJ2-3; D is ambiguous. The CDR3 runs to 12 residues. Deletions cut 1 base from V and 4 bases from J, with 6 bases between. The germline gives CDR1 DFQATT, CDR2 SNEGSKA (reference sequence). In nucleotides, the CDR3 is TGCAGTGCTAGAGCCGCGGCAGATACGCAGTATTTT. The encoded protein is CSARAAADTQYF.

This clonotype was detected a few times. The J gene is TRBJ1-5, the V gene TRBV7-2; no firm D call. The CDR3 contains 14 residues. Germline V gene data show CDR1 as SGHTA and CDR2 as FQGNSA. The V gene lost 1 base and the J gene lost 6 bases, with 10 bases spanning the gap. CDR3 DNA: TGTGCCAGCAGCTTAGACCCAGACGGTCAGCCCCAGCATTTT. Translated: CASSLDPDGQPQHF.

There are a few counts of this clonotype. The chain is built from TRBV10-3 and TRBJ1-2; maybe TRBD1 (6 bases). Per germline, CDR1 ENHRY and CDR2 SYGVKD. This CDR3 spans 15 amino acids. Trimming pared 2 bases from V and 4 bases from J, leaving 14 bases between. The CDR3 protein is CAISEGIQGGYGYTF. The CDR3 nucleotides are TGTGCCATCAGTGAGGGGATACAGGGCGGCTATGGCTACACCTTC.

The chain links TRBV12-3 or TRBV12-4 to TRBJ2-1, with D unresolved. The CDR3 consists of 16 residues. V dropped 1 base and J dropped 3 bases, with 13 bases sitting between them. CDR3 residues: CASSLGPPPGYNEQFF. Written as DNA, the CDR3 is TGTGCCAGCAGTTTAGGCCCCCCGCCGGGCTACAATGAGCAGTTCTTC.

This clonotype appeared a few times. The CDR3 DNA sequence: TGTGCCAGCAGATTTATGTTGGGGACAGCGTGGGATAACTATGGCTACACCTTC. Amino acid sequence: CASRFMLGTAWDNYGYTF. The chain joins TRBV6-1 to TRBJ1-2; 7 bases are shared with TRBD1. Germline CDR1 is MNHNS and CDR2 is SASEGT. With V trimmed by 6 bases and J by 1 base, 17 bases remained unmatched. The CDR3 runs 18 residues.

As for this clonotype: This may be a read error: a much more frequent sequence differs by one nucleotide. The chain links TRBV11-2 to TRBJ2-3; TRBD2 is a possible D gene (6 bases). The CDR3 covers 14 residues. From germline, CDR1 is SGHAT and CDR2 FQNNGV. CDR3 protein: CASTLGTSTDTQYF. The CDR3 DNA reads as TGTGCCAGCACCTTAGGGACTAGCACAGATACGCAGTATTTT. The entire variable domain, with the rest obtained from reference TRBV11-2 and TRBJ2-3, is as follows: EAGVAQSPRYKIIEKRQSVAFWCNPISGHATLYWYQQILGQGPKLLIQFQNNGVVDDSQLPKDRFSAERLKGVDSTLKIQPAKLEDSAVYLCASTLGTSTDTQYFGPGTRLTVL.

The chain employs TRBV5-1 and TRBJ2-3; 9 nucleotides match TRBD2. The CDR3 runs to 16 residues. The germline V gene has CDR1 SGHRS and CDR2 YFSETQ. Trimming took 0 bases from V and 6 from J; bases not matched to a gene: 8. The CDR3 nucleotides are TGCGCCAGCAGCTTGGATCCTAGCGGGGCGGCGGATACGCAGTATTTT. Translating it yields CASSLDPSGAADTQYF.

This rearrangement joins TRBV5-6 to TRBJ2-1; D unresolved. V was shortened by 0 bases and J by 2 bases, with 12 bases between the two germline ends. The CDR3 sequence is 16 residues long. CDR1 is SGHDT, CDR2 YYEEEE, per germline. CDR3 in amino acids: CASSLAESPTYNEQFF. The CDR3 DNA sequence: TGTGCCAGCAGCTTGGCCGAGTCCCCCACCTACAATGAGCAGTTCTTC.